The entry below gives a single T cell receptor beta chain sequence along with its context. The target antigen is unknown. This specimen belongs to a study of CD8 T cells in Susac syndrome. Study-level points and caveats: TCR sequencing and HLA analysis covered a relatively small number of individuals.

Random hexamers were used to reverse transcribe roughly 0.5 to 1 ug of RNA. The method of amplification for TCR beta CDR3 was immunoSEQ multiplex PCR, covering 54 Vbeta and 13 Jbeta. MiXCR, run by TCRdb on the immunoSEQ multiplex PCR reads, gives a single entry per CDR3 protein. The sample includes about 200,000 distinct CDR3 sequences, approximately 95% of them seen just once. Sequencing of TCR beta was carried out in blood CD8+ and CD4+ T cells. Healthy donors constituted the controls, which were matched for age and sex. The CDR3 extends over 10 amino acids. Trimming stripped 3 bases from V and 6 bases from J, with 5 bases between. CDR1 is SQVTM and CDR2 is ANQGSEA in the germline V gene.

Sequenced: CD4+ T cells from PBMCs. This clonotype was sampled from a human donor in good health. The V and J genes are TRBV29-1 and TRBJ1-1; D is unresolved. The CDR3 DNA reads TGCAGCGTTGATGGTCCTGAAGCTTTCTTT. Amino acids: CSVDGPEAFF.